One TCR beta chain is described in this entry. The antigen it binds to is not known. No base quality information exists; no much larger clone differs at one position. This sample is part of a study of shared clonotypes between healthy human individuals (dated by TCRdb to the early 2020s). Broadly, across the study: A few men and a couple of women, aged 18 to 49 years, made up the cohort. Libraries were prepared and TCR repertoires were sequenced by different laboratories using diverse techniques, in order to increase sequencing depth and limit assay-specific biases. To estimate repertoire size and how much clonotype sharing occurs between individuals, the study deeply sequenced the blood TCR repertoires of roughly 5 healthy adults. Each donor's leukapheresis produced roughly between roughly 0.85 and 9.5 billion PBMCs. For each donor, CD4 naive and CD4 memory were each run on three plates, CD8 naive on two plates, and CD8 memory on one plate.

CD8 naive samples consisted of CD45RO-negative cells that were positively selected for CCR7, yielding a CD45RA+CCR7+ population without TemRA cells. The donors were healthy, HIV-negative adults who had no recently reported acute infections or vaccinations. Only Caucasian adults living in Nashville, Tennessee, USA were represented among the donors. After blood collection by leukapheresis, PBMCs were isolated using Ficoll-Histopaque density gradient centrifugation and then cryopreserved in the vapor phase of liquid nitrogen. Analytical flow cytometry was used to check the purity and quantity of each magnetically sorted T cell population. Genomic DNA was isolated from each sorted fraction and quantified by UV absorbance on a Nanodrop 2000c. On the study overall, not on this receptor specifically: Compared with non-shared clonotypes, clonotypes shared by all four sorted-subset donors had higher generation probabilities. Naive subsets generally had larger estimated clonotype richness than memory subsets. The small number of donors limited the genetic and exposure-history diversity represented. Even with the large sequencing depth, rarefaction of the sorted-subset datasets indicated that sequencing was incomplete. Across several donors, 5% to 6% of naive CD4, more than 3% of naive CD8, 2% to 2.5% of memory CD4, and 0.3% to 0.45% of memory CD8 clonotypes were shared. Only blood was sampled, and tissue TCR repertoires likely differ from those in blood. Pairwise subsampling led to the expectation that sequencing depth would affect the degree of clonotype sharing among donors.

CDR1 is given as SGDLS and CDR2 as YYNGEE, both from the germline V gene. From its cysteine to its phenylalanine, the CDR3 spans 16 amino acids. Kept here is only the CDR3 DNA, which spans 48 bases and is read in frame from base 1. The V and J ends are trimmed by 3 bases and 3 bases, leaving 15 bases between them. Using the deep immunoSEQ assay, TCR CDR3 regions were amplified from genomic DNA by multiplex PCR. Genomic DNA extracted from each cell subset was distributed evenly over all wells of several immunoSEQ 96-well plates, and each plate served as one replicate. Each replicate PCR for sorted subsets received around 0.2 ug genomic DNA, equal to roughly 30,000 T cell genomes. Purified libraries were quantified with a Qubit 3.0 fluorometer, sized on a Bioanalyzer 2100, and re-quantified with the KAPA Library Quantification kit. Every immunoSEQ 96-well plate was sequenced on a separate single-read 150-cycle Illumina NextSeq 550 flow cell. The authors' pipeline ran thus. Because the immunoSEQ output included only junctional sequences and no quality scores, the filtering could not be the same as the filtering used for full-length reads. Sequences were annotated with PyIR, a Python wrapper for IgBLAST v1.9, and V/J genes and CDR3 were assigned using IMGT germline references. Reads were removed for weak V/J assignments (E-value above 1e-6), missing CDR3, stop codons, out-of-frame junctions, or ambiguous translated residues. V3J clonotypes were defined as sequences sharing an identical inferred V gene, J gene, and CDR3 amino acid sequence. Percentage overlap between repertoires was calculated by dividing the number of shared unique clonotypes by the size of the smaller repertoire. RTK rarefaction, the Chao1 estimator, and Recon v2.1 estimates of unobserved clonotypes were used to assess repertoire richness. Generation probabilities were computed with OLGA for all TCRbeta clonotypes obtained by the gDNA method from a handful of donors. In its TCRdb copy, this immuneACCESS table keeps in-frame sequences only and misses some clones. Where compared with another copy, unresolved V genes explain less than half of these, and the others have no known cause. V and J calls and clone size are copied from that table; D and trimming were computed from the DNA. This sample holds 2 million to 2.5 million clones; about 95% were observed only once. The ten top clones hold 0.9% to 1.3% of the sample.

The sample taken for sequencing was naive CD8+ T cells sorted from blood. The label giving this sample's cell subset or site can be read as: CD45RA+CCR7+. The sequence joins TRBV9 to TRBJ1-4, with no D gene named confidently. The sequence came from a man aged 18 to 30 in good health. The CDR3 corresponds to CASSGEPKAANEKLFF. The bases are TGTGCCAGCAGCGGGGAGCCGAAGGCAGCTAATGAAAAACTGTTTTTT.